What follows are 24 T cell receptor beta chains derived from one specimen sequenced in a study of molecular identifiers for immune sequencing clone quantification. MiXCR, applied by TCRdb to the PCR reads, yields one record per CDR3 protein. Among about 640,000 distinct CDR3 sequences listed, just under 20% were seen once. Sequenced: naive CD8+ T cells from blood, with Jurkat cell RNA spiked in. Subset defined: FACS-sorted CD8+CD4-CCR7+CD45RA+ naive T cells. These receptors were collected from a human donor in good health. Some libraries in this study had Jurkat cell RNA spiked in.

This clonotype has at least ten counts. V usage is TRBV9 and J usage is TRBJ2-5, with 7 bases aligning to TRBD2. The CDR3 contains 14 residues. V gave up 4 bases and J gave up 5 bases; unmatched junction bases: 8. CDR1 SGDLS and CDR2 YYNGEE come from the germline V gene. In DNA form, the CDR3 reads TGTGCCAGCAGCCCGGGAGGAGAATGGGAGACCCAGTACTTC. Its protein is CASSPGGEWETQYF.

This clonotype was found many times. The chain carries TRBV7-9 and TRBJ2-1; 9 bases are shared with TRBD2. V shed 4 bases and J 4 bases; nucleotides not matched to a gene: 11. The germline CDR1 and CDR2 sequences are SEHNR and FQNEAQ (reference sequence). The CDR3 contains 17 residues. This CDR3 reads CASSSATSSGNYNEQFF. DNA for the CDR3: TGTGCCAGCAGCTCAGCCACTTCTAGCGGGAATTACAATGAGCAGTTCTTC.

This clonotype was seen many times. The gene calls are TRBV27 and TRBJ1-4; D is ambiguous. The CDR3 runs to 16 residues. V was shortened by 2 bases and J by 7 bases, with 17 bases between the two germline ends. CDR1 is MNHEY and CDR2 is SMNVEV in the germline V gene (reference sequence). In DNA form, the CDR3 reads TGTGCCAGCAGTTTACTCCGCCCCTATACGATTGAAAAACTGTTTTTT. Translation gives CASSLLRPYTIEKLFF.

With respect to this clonotype: Given a much more abundant clone one base away, this may be a read error. CDR3 sequence: CASSEQGLSDTQYF. The CDR3 DNA reads TGTGCCAGCAGCGAACAGGGTTTATCAGATACGCAGTATTTT. The chain combines TRBV9 with TRBJ2-3; D is perhaps TRBD1 (6 bases). The CDR3 is 14 residues long. V lost 3 bases, J lost 4 bases, and 12 bases lay in between. Per the germline V gene, CDR1 is SGDLS and CDR2 is YYNGEE.

This clonotype was seen repeatedly, ten times or more. CDR3 amino acids: CSVVPSTDTQYF. The CDR3, as DNA: TGCAGCGTTGTTCCGAGCACAGATACGCAGTATTTT. V gene TRBV29-1 combines with J gene TRBJ2-3; unclear D gene. V shed 4 bases and J shed 0 bases, with 5 bases lying between them. This CDR3 is 12 amino acids long. Germline V lookup: CDR1 SQVTM, CDR2 ANQGSEA.

This clonotype was counted a few times. The genes are TRBV29-1 and TRBJ2-2, with D perhaps given as TRBD1 or TRBD2 (7 bases each). V gave up 4 bases and J gave up 6 bases, with 15 bases separating them. This CDR3 comprises 14 residues. Germline V gives CDR1 SQVTM, CDR2 ANQGSEA. This chain's CDR3 is CSVAGGGGPGELFF. CDR3 DNA: TGCAGCGTTGCCGGGGGAGGGGGCCCCGGGGAGCTGTTTTTT.

This clonotype was counted ten times or more. The rearrangement links TRBV11-2 to TRBJ1-4; D gene ambiguous. There are 15 residues in the CDR3. Trimming cost V 1 base and J 0 bases, with 6 bases left between them. Germline V gene data show CDR1 as SGHAT and CDR2 as FQNNGV. CDR3 nucleotides: TGTGCCAGCAGCTTAGGTACTGCAACTAATGAAAAACTGTTTTTT. Protein: CASSLGTATNEKLFF.

This clonotype turned up a few times. It may be a read error: a sequence one base away is much more abundant. CDR3 in DNA: TGCAGCGTTCGTCGGGGTCGCAATCAGCCCCAGCATTTT. Translating gives CSVRRGRNQPQHF. The chain links TRBV29-1 to TRBJ1-5; D call uncertain. The ends were cut back, 5 bases at V and 2 bases at J, with 10 bases in the middle. Germline V lookup: CDR1 SQVTM, CDR2 ANQGSEA. The CDR3 extends over 13 amino acids.

This clonotype came up a few times. This chain connects TRBV27 to TRBJ1-1; tentatively, D is TRBD1 (5 bases). The CDR3 is 14 residues long. The germline gives CDR1 MNHEY, CDR2 SMNVEV (reference sequence). Trimming took off 0 bases at V and 6 bases at J, with 11 bases between the two ends. In DNA, the CDR3 is TGTGCCAGCAGTTTATCAAGGTCGACAGCTGAAGCTTTCTTT. It yields the protein CASSLSRSTAEAFF.

A remark on this clonotype: Given a much more abundant clone one base away, this may be a read error. This chain links TRBV25-1 with TRBJ1-1, with TRBD1 matching 7 bases. Looked up from germline, CDR1 is MGHDK and CDR2 is SYGVNS. The CDR3 consists of 13 residues. Here the CDR3 DNA reads TGTGCCAGCAGCCGACAGGGAGGCACTGGAGCTTTCTTT. It yields the protein CASSRQGGTGAFF.

This clonotype was counted at least ten times. This chain connects TRBV7-9 to TRBJ1-5, with unresolved D. Germline CDR1 SEHNR, CDR2 FQNEAQ (reference sequence). Trimming removed 5 bases from V and 0 bases from J, with 2 bases in between. This CDR3 has 12 residues. CDR3 DNA: TGTGCCAGCAGCCTTAGCAATCAGCCCCAGCATTTT. Translating it yields CASSLSNQPQHF.

The sample holds many counts of this clonotype. The V gene is TRBV20-1, the J gene TRBJ2-7, with a weak D call TRBD2 (5 bases). V shed 0 bases and J shed 1 base, with 7 bases lying between them. Looked up from germline, CDR1 is DFQATT and CDR2 is SNEGSKA (reference sequence). This CDR3 spans 13 amino acids. The CDR3 DNA sequence: TGCAGTGCTAGAGAGAGGGTATCCTACGAGCAGTACTTC. Its protein is CSARERVSYEQYF.

This clonotype has more than one count but fewer than ten. This rearrangement joins TRBV30 to TRBJ2-7; no reliable D call. The CDR3 covers 12 residues. V lost 2 bases and J 3 bases, leaving 8 bases between the germline ends. Germline loops: CDR1 GTSNPN, CDR2 SVGIG (reference sequence). The CDR3 is CAWSHTNYEQYF. The CDR3 coding sequence is TGTGCCTGGAGTCATACGAACTACGAGCAGTACTTC.

As concerns this clonotype: Being one base from a much bigger clone, this may be a read error. The chain links TRBV7-9 to TRBJ2-5; TRBD2 is a possible D gene (5 bases). Germline V gene lookup returns CDR1 SEHNR and CDR2 FQNEAQ (reference sequence). V dropped 6 bases and J dropped 5 bases, with 10 bases sitting between them. CDR3 length: 12 amino acids. CDR3 nucleotides: TGTGCCAGCAGGGACTTGCATGAGACCCAGTACTTC. It is translated as CASRDLHETQYF.

Remarks on this clonotype: Possible read error: a much larger clone is one base away. The CDR3 spells CASSPWGPRGTDTQHF. DNA of the CDR3: TGTGCCAGCAGTCCGTGGGGCCCAAGGGGCACAGATACGCAGCATTTT. The chain joins TRBV7-9 to TRBJ2-3; perhaps TRBD1 as D (5 bases). With the DNA end fitting TRBJ1-5 better, the J assignment may be wrong. There are 16 residues in the CDR3. Germline values: CDR1 SEHNR, CDR2 FQNEAQ (reference sequence).

The sample holds many counts of this clonotype. The V gene is TRBV7-6, the J gene TRBJ2-7; TRBD2 is a possible D gene (6 bases). Germline loops: CDR1 SGHVS, CDR2 FNYEAQ. The germline V and J ends were trimmed by 1 base and 4 bases, with 14 bases remaining between them. The CDR3 length is 15 residues. CDR3 sequence (DNA): TGTGCCAGCAGCTTAGGGCAGGGTGGGAGGTACGAGCAGTACTTC. As protein: CASSLGQGGRYEQYF.

This clonotype has a single count. The V and J genes are TRBV5-4 and TRBJ1-1; D uncertain. Trimming stripped 4 bases from V and 1 base from J, with 11 bases between. Per germline, CDR1 SGHNT and CDR2 YYREEE (reference sequence). There are 14 residues in the CDR3. CDR3 nucleotides: TGTGCCAGCAGCCCTGGACGGGGGAACACTGAAGCTTTCTTT. This codes for CASSPGRGNTEAFF.

This clonotype was seen many times. The chain uses TRBV20-1 and TRBJ1-1, with D perhaps matching TRBD1 (5 bases). The CDR3 runs to 15 residues. The V gene's germline CDR1 is DFQATT and CDR2 SNEGSKA (reference sequence). V was pared by 5 bases and J by 0 bases, with 16 bases between. The CDR3 here is CSAHARAGMNTEAFF. The CDR3, as DNA: TGCAGTGCTCATGCTCGGGCAGGGATGAACACTGAAGCTTTCTTT.

In its sample, this clonotype was seen many times. The CDR3 region is CASSFGLAGLAGANVLTF. CDR3 DNA: TGTGCCAGCAGCTTCGGACTAGCGGGCCTAGCTGGGGCCAACGTCCTGACTTTC. This chain connects TRBV7-2 to TRBJ2-6; 11 bases line up with TRBD2. The junction had 6 bases not matched to a gene; V was cut back by 3 bases and J by 2 bases. Germline V gene lookup returns CDR1 SGHTA and CDR2 FQGNSA. The CDR3 length is 18 residues.

On this clonotype itself: Possible read error: a much larger clone is one base away. The chain couples TRBV7-4 to TRBJ2-1; the match to TRBD2 covers 8 bases. The germline V gene has CDR1 SGHVT and CDR2 SQSDAQ. J was trimmed by 7 bases and V by 1 base; bases with no gene match: 18. This CDR3 has 19 amino acids. CDR3 sequence reads: CASSLGALFLSRGGNEQFF. The CDR3, as DNA: TGTGCCAGCAGCTTAGGGGCACTCTTTCTCTCTCGGGGGGGAAATGAGCAGTTCTTC.

This clonotype was recorded at least ten times. V usage is TRBV12-3 or TRBV12-4 and J usage is TRBJ1-4; D gene ambiguous. CDR3 length equals 13 residues. V lost 5 bases to trimming and J lost 8 bases, with 12 bases between them. As DNA, the CDR3 is TGTGCCAGCAGTCCCGGACCGAGGGAAAAACTGTTTTTT. Translated: CASSPGPREKLFF.

This clonotype was detected ten times or more. V is TRBV5-1 and J is TRBJ2-7, with TRBD1 matching over 8 bases. The CDR3 extends over 15 amino acids. The junction had 10 bases not matched to a gene; V was cut back by 4 bases and J by 4 bases. Germline V gene lookup returns CDR1 SGHRS and CDR2 YFSETQ. CDR3 residues: CASSEVPGQAYEQYF. In nucleotides, the CDR3 is TGCGCCAGCAGCGAGGTCCCGGGACAGGCGTACGAGCAGTACTTC. The whole variable domain, filled in from reference TRBV5-1 and TRBJ2-7, reads KAGVTQTPRYLIKTRGQQVTLSCSPISGHRSVSWYQQTPGQGLQFLFEYFSETQRNKGNFPGRFSGRQFSNSRSEMNVSTLELGDSALYLCASSEVPGQAYEQYFGPGTRLTVT.

The sample holds many counts of this clonotype. V is TRBV28 and J is TRBJ2-7; no reliable D call. The CDR3 runs 10 residues. The V gene lost 6 bases and the J gene lost 7 bases, with 7 bases spanning the gap. Germline V gene sequence: CDR1 MDHEN, CDR2 SYDVKM. CDR3 loop: CASSLGEQYF. CDR3 sequence (DNA): TGTGCCAGCAGCCTGGGGGAGCAGTACTTC.

This clonotype was seen at least ten times. The chain has TRBV21-1 and TRBJ2-3; the D call in the table, TRBD1, was not verified against the DNA. TRBV21-1 is a documented pseudogene. CDR3 length: 16 residues. Here the CDR3 DNA reads TGTGCCAGCAGCACTCACGCAGGGACAGACACAGATACGCAGTATTTT. It specifies CASSTHAGTDTDTQYF.